Given below is one T cell receptor (beta chain) in context. Random hexamers were used to reverse transcribe roughly 0.45 to 1 ug of RNA. Amplification of TCR beta CDR3 used immunoSEQ multiplex PCR across 54 Vbeta and 13 Jbeta. From the immunoSEQ multiplex PCR reads, TCRdb called clonotypes with MiXCR, one entry per CDR3 protein. This repertoire shows about 69,000 distinct CDR3 sequences, 85% to 95% found once; its top ten account for roughly 0.25%. These data are taken from a study of CD8 T cells in Susac syndrome. CD8+ and CD4+ T cells from blood underwent TCR beta sequencing, which was carried out in a high-throughput format. Controls matched for sex and age were healthy donors. It was negative isolation that provided the CD8+ and CD4+ T cells, whereas TEMRA cells were enriched by FACS. J lost 2 bases, V lost 3 bases, and 4 bases had no gene match. The CDR3 has 15 residues. CDR1 and CDR2 from the germline V gene are SEHNR and FQNEAQ (reference sequence).

The rearrangement joins TRBV7-9 to TRBJ2-7; 10 nucleotides align to TRBD1. The sequence was obtained from a human donor in good health. Sequencing was done on a sample of CD8+ T cells from PBMCs. For the CDR3, the DNA is TGTGCCAGCAGCTTTTTGGACAGGGGGACCTACGAGCAGTACTTC. This sequence encodes CASSFLDRGTYEQYF.